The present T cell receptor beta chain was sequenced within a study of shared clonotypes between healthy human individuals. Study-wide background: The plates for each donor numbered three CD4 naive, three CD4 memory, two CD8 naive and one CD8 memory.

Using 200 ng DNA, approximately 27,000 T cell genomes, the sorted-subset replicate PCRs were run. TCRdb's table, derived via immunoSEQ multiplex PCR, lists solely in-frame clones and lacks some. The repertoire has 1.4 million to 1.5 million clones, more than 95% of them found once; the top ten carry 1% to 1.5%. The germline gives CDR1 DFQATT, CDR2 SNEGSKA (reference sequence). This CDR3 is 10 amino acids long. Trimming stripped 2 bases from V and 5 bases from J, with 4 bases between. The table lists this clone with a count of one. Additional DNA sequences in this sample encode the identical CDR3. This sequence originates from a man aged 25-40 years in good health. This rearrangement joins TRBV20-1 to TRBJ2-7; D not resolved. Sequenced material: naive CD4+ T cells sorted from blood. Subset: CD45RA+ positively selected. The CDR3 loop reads CSARRDEQYF. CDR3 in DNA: TGCAGTGCTAGACGCGACGAGCAGTACTTC.